One sample yielded the 27 T cell receptor beta chains listed below, sequenced in a study of T cell responses to AZD1222 COVID-19 vaccine. Clones were sequenced by immunoSEQ multiplex PCR, and TCRdb holds only the in-frame ones, with some missing. The sample yields some 170,000 clones, about 90% seen once. The material was peripheral blood, obtained on day 0 of MenACWY control vaccination. The receptors shown here come from an adult in good health.

CDR3 sequence: CASSFGSEASYEQYF. In DNA form, the CDR3 reads TGCGCCAGCAGCTTTGGCAGTGAAGCTTCCTACGAGCAGTACTTC. The chain employs TRBV5-1 and TRBJ2-7; D is undetermined. CDR3 length: 15 amino acids. V lost 2 bases and J lost 1, with 13 bases in between. Per germline, CDR1 SGHRS and CDR2 YFSETQ. Full variable domain (outside the CDR3, taken from reference TRBV5-1 and TRBJ2-7): KAGVTQTPRYLIKTRGQQVTLSCSPISGHRSVSWYQQTPGQGLQFLFEYFSETQRNKGNFPGRFSGRQFSNSRSEMNVSTLELGDSALYLCASSFGSEASYEQYFGPGTRLTVT.

The DNA for the CDR3 is TGTGCCAGCAGTTCCGAACTCCTTAATCAGCCCCAGCATTTT. Translation: CASSSELLNQPQHF. The chain combines TRBV6-6 with TRBJ1-5; D gene uncertain. Trimming cost V 4 bases and J 4 bases, with 11 bases left between them. CDR3 length: 14 residues. The germline V gene has CDR1 MNHNY and CDR2 SVGAGI (reference sequence).

V is TRBV28 and J is TRBJ2-5, with D perhaps given as TRBD1 or TRBD2 (5 bases each). Trimming left V 5 bases short and J 5 bases short, with 24 bases between. The CDR3 runs 17 residues. In germline, CDR1 is MDHEN, CDR2 SYDVKM. The CDR3 bases are TGTGCCAGCAGTCTATCCCCCCAGGGAGCCCCCAAGGAGACCCAGTACTTC. The encoded protein is CASSLSPQGAPKETQYF. Full variable domain (outside the CDR3, taken from reference TRBV28 and TRBJ2-5): DVKVTQSSRYLVKRTGEKVFLECVQDMDHENMFWYRQDPGLGLRLIYFSYDVKMKEKGDIPEGYSVSREKKERFSLILESASTNQTSMYLCASSLSPQGAPKETQYFGPGTRLLVL.

The V and J genes are TRBV9 and TRBJ1-1; a possible D gene is TRBD1 (5 bases). Trimming took 0 bases from V and 1 from J, leaving 10 bases between them. The CDR3 runs 15 residues. Germline CDR1 SGDLS, CDR2 YYNGEE. The CDR3 sequence: CASSVGSRGNTEAFF. The CDR3 nucleotides are TGTGCCAGCAGCGTAGGATCGAGGGGGAACACTGAAGCTTTCTTT.

The chain joins TRBV4-1 to TRBJ2-3; a possible D gene is TRBD2 (6 bases). This CDR3 contains 17 residues. Germline V gives CDR1 MGHRA, CDR2 YSYEKL. V lost 10 bases to trimming and J lost 2 bases, with 25 bases between them. The CDR3 bases are TGCGCCACCCGACCAAACCACGAAGCGGGTTTCACAGATACGCAGTATTTT. Protein product: CATRPNHEAGFTDTQYF.

The chain links TRBV5-1 to TRBJ1-2; D is unclear. The ends were cut back, 4 bases at V and 3 bases at J, with 13 bases in the middle. The CDR3 length is 14 residues. Germline loops: CDR1 SGHRS, CDR2 YFSETQ. CDR3 sequence (DNA): TGCGCCAGCAGCCCCGCCCTGAGCGACTATGGCTACACCTTC. Translation: CASSPALSDYGYTF.

This clone was counted a single time. This chain links TRBV20-1 with TRBJ2-5; D unclear. From germline, CDR1 is DFQATT and CDR2 SNEGSKA (reference sequence). CDR3 length: 15 amino acids. V dropped 3 bases and J dropped 1 base, with 15 bases sitting between them. The CDR3 here is CSASFLQRRQETQYF. The CDR3 nucleotides are TGCAGTGCTAGTTTCCTACAGAGGCGCCAAGAGACCCAGTACTTC.

This chain uses TRBV7-9 with TRBJ1-5; D is undetermined. Germline-derived CDR1 and CDR2 are SEHNR and FQNEAQ (reference sequence). CDR3 length: 12 residues. V was pared by 8 bases and J by 5 bases, with 10 bases between. The CDR3 region has the DNA TGTGCCAGCGGGAAAGAAGATCAGCCCCAGCATTTT. Translation gives CASGKEDQPQHF.

The rearrangement joins TRBV30 to TRBJ1-1; D not resolved. This CDR3 comprises 11 residues. V was pared by 7 bases and J by 4 bases, with 10 bases between. CDR1 and CDR2 from the germline V gene are GTSNPN and SVGIG (reference sequence). The CDR3 DNA follows: TGTGCCTCCGCTCCGGGCACTGAAGCTTTCTTT. Its protein product is CASAPGTEAFF.

J is TRBJ1-2 and V is TRBV18, with 7 bases lining up with TRBD1. The trim removed 4 bases at V and 0 bases at J, leaving 11 bases unmatched. Germline V gene lookup returns CDR1 KGHSH and CDR2 LQKENI. The CDR3 is 17 residues long. In DNA, the CDR3 is TGTGCCAGCTCACTTACCTGGACAGGCAAAACTAACTATGGCTACACCTTC. It encodes CASSLTWTGKTNYGYTF.

The chain employs TRBV24-1 and TRBJ1-1; perhaps TRBD1 as D (5 bases). CDR1 and CDR2 from the germline V gene are KGHDR and SFDVKD. V lost 8 bases, J lost 2 bases, and 11 bases lay in between. The CDR3 is made up of 13 amino acids. For the CDR3, the DNA is TGTGCCACCACTGAGGGGAGAAACACTGAAGCTTTCTTT. Translation: CATTEGRNTEAFF.

The chain combines TRBV29-1 with TRBJ2-7; 7 positions match TRBD1. The CDR3 runs 12 residues. Germline CDR1 is SQVTM and CDR2 is ANQGSEA. V gave up 5 bases and J gave up 5 bases; unmatched junction bases: 6. The chain's CDR3 is CSVLSDRDEQYF. CDR3 DNA: TGCAGCGTTCTTTCCGACAGGGACGAGCAGTACTTC.

The CDR3 bases are TGCAGCGTTGACAACAGGGACGGTCAGCCCCAGCATTTT. This gives the protein CSVDNRDGQPQHF. This chain links TRBV29-1 with TRBJ1-5; a weak D match, TRBD1 (6 bases). Germline V lookup: CDR1 SQVTM, CDR2 ANQGSEA. The CDR3 length is 13 residues. V shed 3 bases and J shed 6 bases, with 12 bases lying between them.

This sequence joins TRBV14 and TRBJ2-7, with 10 nucleotides matching TRBD2. The CDR3 is made up of 17 amino acids. J was trimmed by 12 bases and V by 0 bases; bases with no gene match: 17. Per germline, CDR1 SGHDN and CDR2 FVKESK. Written as DNA, the CDR3 is TGTGCCAGCAGCCAAGATGAAGAGCGGGAGGGCCTTAGGGGTAGGTACTTC. It is translated as CASSQDEEREGLRGRYF.

The table lists this clone with a count of one. The V and J genes are TRBV28 and TRBJ1-2, with D maybe TRBD1 (5 bases). V was clipped by 9 bases and J by 5 bases, with 16 bases between them. The CDR3 consists of 13 residues. CDR1 MDHEN and CDR2 SYDVKM come from the germline V gene. In DNA, the CDR3 is TGTGCCAGTTCCGGGGCAAACTTTTATGGCTACACCTTC. Translation gives CASSGANFYGYTF.

The chain recombines TRBV27 with TRBJ2-3; 7 bases align to TRBD2. This CDR3 has 15 residues. The junction had 3 bases not matched to a gene; V was cut back by 3 bases and J by 0 bases. Germline loops: CDR1 MNHEY, CDR2 SMNVEV (reference sequence). The CDR3 nucleotides read TGTGCCAGCAGTTTGATAGCGGGTAGCACAGATACGCAGTATTTT. This codes for CASSLIAGSTDTQYF.

The V gene is TRBV4-2, the J gene TRBJ2-7, with D possibly being TRBD2 (7 bases). Germline V CDR1 and CDR2: LGHNA, YNFKEQ. The CDR3 runs 20 residues. Trimming stripped 1 base from V and 2 bases from J, with 27 bases between. CDR3: CASSQVGGLGGGRITYEQYF. The CDR3 DNA reads as TGTGCCAGCAGCCAAGTCGGGGGGTTGGGCGGGGGCAGAATTACCTACGAGCAGTACTTC.

The J gene is TRBJ2-7, the V gene TRBV27, with 9 bases lining up with TRBD1. Germline assignment: CDR1 MNHEY and CDR2 SMNVEV (reference sequence). V trimming: 4 bases; J trimming: 3 bases; junction bases outside the gene matches: 1. This CDR3 has 13 residues. The CDR3 nucleotides read TGTGCCAGCAGTTGGGGACAGGGCTACGAGCAGTACTTC. It is translated as CASSWGQGYEQYF.

The chain is built from TRBV6-2 or TRBV6-3 and TRBJ2-7; 11 bases line up with TRBD2. Looked up from germline, CDR1 is MNHEY and CDR2 is SVGEGT. Unmatched junction bases numbered 13, after V lost 5 bases and J lost 1 base. The CDR3 loop spans 18 amino acids. CDR3 protein: CASSQIPRGTSGSYEQYF. In DNA, the CDR3 is TGTGCCAGCAGTCAAATCCCCCGTGGGACTAGCGGTTCCTACGAGCAGTACTTC.

The V call is TRBV7-2, the J call TRBJ1-1, with a tentative D call TRBD1 (6 bases). The germline V gene encodes CDR1 SGHTA and CDR2 FQGNSA. CDR3 length: 17 amino acids. V was pared by 3 bases and J by 0 bases, with 17 bases between. The CDR3 is CASSFRPGTTMNTEAFF. The CDR3 region has the DNA TGTGCCAGCAGCTTCCGACCCGGGACAACGATGAACACTGAAGCTTTCTTT. Full variable domain (outside the CDR3, taken from reference TRBV7-2 and TRBJ1-1): GAGVSQSPSNKVTEKGKDVELRCDPISGHTALYWYRQSLGQGLEFLIYFQGNSAPDKSGLPSDRFSAERTGGSVSTLTIQRTQQEDSAVYLCASSFRPGTTMNTEAFFGQGTRLTVV.

The genes are TRBV19 and TRBJ2-7; 7 positions match TRBD1. Germline loops: CDR1 LNHDA, CDR2 SQIVND (reference sequence). The V and J ends lost 5 bases and 4 bases, in that order; junction bases with no gene match: 5. The CDR3 has 13 amino acids. The CDR3 spells CASSAGQVYEQYF. The CDR3 bases are TGTGCCAGTAGTGCAGGACAGGTTTACGAGCAGTACTTC.

The chain carries TRBV7-3 and TRBJ2-7, with D unclear. CDR1 SGHTA and CDR2 FQGTGA come from the germline V gene. The length of the CDR3 is 13 residues. The V end lost 5 bases, the J end lost 3 bases, and 11 bases lay between the germline ends. CDR3 residues: CASSPFPHYEQYF. The DNA for the CDR3 is TGTGCCAGCAGCCCGTTTCCCCACTACGAGCAGTACTTC.

The chain links TRBV12-3 or TRBV12-4 to TRBJ1-5; no firm D call. Trimming shortened V by 7 bases and J by 7 bases, and 14 bases separated the two germline ends. The CDR3 spans 13 residues. CDR3 residues: CASTLREGQPQHF. CDR3 bases: TGTGCCAGCACCCTCCGTGAGGGACAGCCCCAGCATTTT.

The chain combines TRBV27 with TRBJ2-7, with D unclear. V dropped 6 bases and J dropped 3 bases, with 15 bases sitting between them. CDR3 length equals 14 residues. Germline lookup yields CDR1 MNHEY and CDR2 SMNVEV (reference sequence). CDR3: CASRPLQAFYEQYF. CDR3 DNA sequence: TGTGCCAGCAGACCTTTGCAGGCTTTCTACGAGCAGTACTTC.

This chain links TRBV5-1 with TRBJ2-1; perhaps TRBD1 as D (8 bases). Between the trimmed V and J ends, which lost 4 bases and 4 bases, there was a span of 21 bases. CDR3 length: 17 amino acids. CDR1 is SGHRS, CDR2 YFSETQ, per germline. CDR3 DNA sequence: TGCGCCAGCAGCCTACTGGCAACAGGGGGGGTTTACAATGAGCAGTTCTTC. Protein sequence: CASSLLATGGVYNEQFF.

The rearrangement links TRBV5-1 to TRBJ2-1; unclear D gene. CDR1 SGHRS and CDR2 YFSETQ come from the germline V gene. The CDR3 runs 16 residues. Trimming pared 5 bases from V and 2 bases from J, leaving 17 bases between. In nucleotides, the CDR3 is TGCGCCAGCAGATCTGGGTCCCAATGGACCTACAATGAGCAGTTCTTC. Protein sequence: CASRSGSQWTYNEQFF.

The CDR3 nucleotides are TGTGCCAGCCGTGTACCGGGACAGGGGACCGACGAGCAGTACTTC. This encodes CASRVPGQGTDEQYF. The V gene is TRBV28, the J gene TRBJ2-7; 10 bases map to TRBD1. From germline, CDR1 is MDHEN and CDR2 SYDVKM. CDR3 size: 15 residues. Germline trimming cut 8 bases from V and 5 bases from J; bases unmatched to any gene: 12.